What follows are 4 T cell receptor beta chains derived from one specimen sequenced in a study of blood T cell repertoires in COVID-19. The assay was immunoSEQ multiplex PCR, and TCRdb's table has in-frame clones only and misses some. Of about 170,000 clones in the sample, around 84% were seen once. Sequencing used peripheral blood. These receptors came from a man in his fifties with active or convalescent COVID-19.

The CDR3 loop is CASSESGDREVFDGYTF. The CDR3 nucleotides are TGTGCCAGCAGTGAATCGGGGGACAGGGAGGTCTTTGATGGCTACACCTTC. The rearrangement links TRBV6-1 to TRBJ1-2, with TRBD1 identical over 9 bases. The V gene end was trimmed by 2 bases and the J gene end by 6 bases; junction bases not matched to a gene: 13. The CDR3 totals 17 residues. Germline CDR1 reads MNHNS; CDR2 reads SASEGT.

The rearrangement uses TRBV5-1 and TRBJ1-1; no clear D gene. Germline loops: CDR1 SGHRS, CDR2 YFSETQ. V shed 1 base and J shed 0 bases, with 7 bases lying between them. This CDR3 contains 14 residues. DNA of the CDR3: TGCGCCAGCAGCTTGAGCTTGATGAACACTGAAGCTTTCTTT. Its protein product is CASSLSLMNTEAFF. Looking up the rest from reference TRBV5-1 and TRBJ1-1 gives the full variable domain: KAGVTQTPRYLIKTRGQQVTLSCSPISGHRSVSWYQQTPGQGLQFLFEYFSETQRNKGNFPGRFSGRQFSNSRSEMNVSTLELGDSALYLCASSLSLMNTEAFFGQGTRLTVV.

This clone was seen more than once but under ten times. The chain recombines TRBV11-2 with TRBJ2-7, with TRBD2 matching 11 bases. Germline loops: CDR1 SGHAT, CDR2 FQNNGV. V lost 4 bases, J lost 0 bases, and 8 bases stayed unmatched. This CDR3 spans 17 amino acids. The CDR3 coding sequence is TGTGCCAGCAGCTCATTAGCGGGAGGGCCGAGCTCCTACGAGCAGTACTTC. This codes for CASSSLAGGPSSYEQYF.

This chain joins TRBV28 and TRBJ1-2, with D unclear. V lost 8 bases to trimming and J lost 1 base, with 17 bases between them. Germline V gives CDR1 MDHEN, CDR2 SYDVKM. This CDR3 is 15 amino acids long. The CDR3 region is CASRQTGDYNYGYTF. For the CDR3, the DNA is TGTGCCAGCCGTCAGACGGGCGACTATAACTATGGCTACACCTTC.